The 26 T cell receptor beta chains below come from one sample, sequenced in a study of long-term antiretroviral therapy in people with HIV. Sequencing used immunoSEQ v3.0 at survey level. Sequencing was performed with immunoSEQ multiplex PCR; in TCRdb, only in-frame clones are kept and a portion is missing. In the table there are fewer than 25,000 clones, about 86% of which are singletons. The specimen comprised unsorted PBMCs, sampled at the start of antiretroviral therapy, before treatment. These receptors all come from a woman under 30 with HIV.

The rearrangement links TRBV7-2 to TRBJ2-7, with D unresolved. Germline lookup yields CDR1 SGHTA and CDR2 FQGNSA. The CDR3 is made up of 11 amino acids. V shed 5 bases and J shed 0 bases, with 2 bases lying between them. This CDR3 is CASSLSYEQYF. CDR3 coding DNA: TGTGCCAGCAGCCTCTCCTACGAGCAGTACTTC.

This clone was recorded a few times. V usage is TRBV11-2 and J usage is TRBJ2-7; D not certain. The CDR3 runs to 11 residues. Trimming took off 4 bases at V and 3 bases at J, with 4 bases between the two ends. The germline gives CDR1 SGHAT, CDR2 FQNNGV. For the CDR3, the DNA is TGTGCCAGCAGCTCGGGCTACGAGCAGTACTTC. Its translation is CASSSGYEQYF.

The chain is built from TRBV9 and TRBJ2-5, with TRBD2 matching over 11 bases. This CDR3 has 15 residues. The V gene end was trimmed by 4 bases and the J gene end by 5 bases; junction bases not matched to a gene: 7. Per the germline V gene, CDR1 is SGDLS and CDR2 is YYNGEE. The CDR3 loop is CASSLSGGAGETQYF. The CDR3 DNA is TGTGCCAGCAGCCTTAGCGGGGGGGCCGGTGAGACCCAGTACTTC.

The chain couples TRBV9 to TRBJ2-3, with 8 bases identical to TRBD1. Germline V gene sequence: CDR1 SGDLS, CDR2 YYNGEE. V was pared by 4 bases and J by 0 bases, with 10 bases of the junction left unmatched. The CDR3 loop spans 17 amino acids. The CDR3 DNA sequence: TGTGCCAGCAGCATTCCCGGGACAGGACATAGCACAGATACGCAGTATTTT. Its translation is CASSIPGTGHSTDTQYF.

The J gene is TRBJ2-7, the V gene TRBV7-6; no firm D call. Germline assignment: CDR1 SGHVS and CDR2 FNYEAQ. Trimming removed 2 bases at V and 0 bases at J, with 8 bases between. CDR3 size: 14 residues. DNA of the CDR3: TGTGCCAGCAGCTTAAACGAAGACTCCTACGAGCAGTACTTC. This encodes CASSLNEDSYEQYF.

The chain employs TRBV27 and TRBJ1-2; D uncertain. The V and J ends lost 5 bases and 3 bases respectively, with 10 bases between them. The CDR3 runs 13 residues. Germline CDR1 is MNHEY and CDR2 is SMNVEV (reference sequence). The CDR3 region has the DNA TGTGCCAGCAGTAAGGGCGGGCACTATGGCTACACCTTC. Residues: CASSKGGHYGYTF.

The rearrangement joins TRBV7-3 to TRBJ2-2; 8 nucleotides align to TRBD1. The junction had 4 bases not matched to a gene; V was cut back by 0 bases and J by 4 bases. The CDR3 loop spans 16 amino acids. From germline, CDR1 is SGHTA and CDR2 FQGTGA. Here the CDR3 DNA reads TGTGCCAGCAGCTTAACACAGGGGGGAGGCACCGGGGAGCTGTTTTTT. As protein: CASSLTQGGGTGELFF. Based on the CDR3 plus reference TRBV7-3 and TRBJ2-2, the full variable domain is GAGVSQTPSNKVTEKGKYVELRCDPISGHTALYWYRQSLGQGPEFLIYFQGTGAADDSGLPNDRFFAVRPEGSVSTLKIQRTERGDSAVYLCASSLTQGGGTGELFFGEGSRLTVL.

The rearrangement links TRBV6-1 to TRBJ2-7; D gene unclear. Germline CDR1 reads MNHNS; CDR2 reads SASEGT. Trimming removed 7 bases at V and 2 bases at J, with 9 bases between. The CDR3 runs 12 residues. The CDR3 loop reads CASTDTTYEQYF. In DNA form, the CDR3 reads TGTGCCAGCACCGACACTACCTACGAGCAGTACTTC.

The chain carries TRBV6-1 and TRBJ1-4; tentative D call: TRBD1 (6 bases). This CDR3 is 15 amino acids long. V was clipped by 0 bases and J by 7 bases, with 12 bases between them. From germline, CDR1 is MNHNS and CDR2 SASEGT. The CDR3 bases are TGTGCCAGCAGTGAAGCGAGGGGGGGCGTTGAAAAACTGTTTTTT. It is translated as CASSEARGGVEKLFF.

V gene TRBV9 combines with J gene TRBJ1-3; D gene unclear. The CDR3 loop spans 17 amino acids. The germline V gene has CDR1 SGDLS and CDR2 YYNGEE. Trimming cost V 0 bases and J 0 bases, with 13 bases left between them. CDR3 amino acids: CASSVGGGTFSGNTIYF. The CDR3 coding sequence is TGTGCCAGCAGCGTAGGGGGTGGCACCTTCTCTGGAAACACCATATATTTT. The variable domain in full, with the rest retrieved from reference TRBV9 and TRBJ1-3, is DSGVTQTPKHLITATGQRVTLRCSPRSGDLSVYWYQQSLDQGLQFLIQYYNGEERAKGNILERFSAQQFPDLHSELNLSSLELGDSALYFCASSVGGGTFSGNTIYFGEGSWLTVV.

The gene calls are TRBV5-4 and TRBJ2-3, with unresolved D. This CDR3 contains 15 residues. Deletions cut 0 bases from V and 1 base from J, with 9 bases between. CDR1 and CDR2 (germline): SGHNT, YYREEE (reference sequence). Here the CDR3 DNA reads TGTGCCAGCAGCTTGGACCTTTTGGGCACAGATACGCAGTATTTT. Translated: CASSLDLLGTDTQYF.

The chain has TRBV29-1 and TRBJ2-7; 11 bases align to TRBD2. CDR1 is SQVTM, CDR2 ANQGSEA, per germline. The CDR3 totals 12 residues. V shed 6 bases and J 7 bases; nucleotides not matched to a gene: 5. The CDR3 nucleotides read TGCAGCGTACTAGCGGGGGACTCAGAGCAGTACTTC. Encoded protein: CSVLAGDSEQYF.

The CDR3 DNA sequence: TGTGCCAGCAGCTTAGCGCGTGGAGGGGTAAACTATGGCTACACCTTC. This sequence encodes CASSLARGGVNYGYTF. This chain connects TRBV7-8 to TRBJ1-2; D is perhaps TRBD1 (5 bases). The germline V gene has CDR1 SGHVS and CDR2 FQNEAQ. The CDR3 extends over 16 amino acids. Trimming took 0 bases from V and 2 from J, leaving 13 bases between them.

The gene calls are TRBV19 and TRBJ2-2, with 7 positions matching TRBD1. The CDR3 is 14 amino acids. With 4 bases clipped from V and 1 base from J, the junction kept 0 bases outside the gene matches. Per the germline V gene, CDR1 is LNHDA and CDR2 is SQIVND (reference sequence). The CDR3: CASSRDRNTGELFF. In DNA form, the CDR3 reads TGTGCCAGTAGTAGGGACAGGAACACCGGGGAGCTGTTTTTT.

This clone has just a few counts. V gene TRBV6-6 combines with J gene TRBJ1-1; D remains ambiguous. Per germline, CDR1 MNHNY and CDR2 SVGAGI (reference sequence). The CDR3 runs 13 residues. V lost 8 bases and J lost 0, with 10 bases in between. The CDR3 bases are TGTGCCAGCCCGGCCGGGGTGAACACTGAAGCTTTCTTT. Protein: CASPAGVNTEAFF.

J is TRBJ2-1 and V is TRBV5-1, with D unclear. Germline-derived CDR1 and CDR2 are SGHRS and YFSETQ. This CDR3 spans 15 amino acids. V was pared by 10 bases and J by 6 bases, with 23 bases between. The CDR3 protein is CAGSPDGFGGNEQFF. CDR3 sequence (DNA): TGCGCCGGAAGCCCCGACGGGTTCGGTGGCAATGAGCAGTTCTTC.

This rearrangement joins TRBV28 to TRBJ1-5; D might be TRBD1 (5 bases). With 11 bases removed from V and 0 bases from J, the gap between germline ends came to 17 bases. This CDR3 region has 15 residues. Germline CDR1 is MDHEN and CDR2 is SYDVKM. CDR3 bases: TGTGCCTCAAAAGGGGCGGTAGATAGCAATCAGCCCCAGCATTTT. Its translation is CASKGAVDSNQPQHF.

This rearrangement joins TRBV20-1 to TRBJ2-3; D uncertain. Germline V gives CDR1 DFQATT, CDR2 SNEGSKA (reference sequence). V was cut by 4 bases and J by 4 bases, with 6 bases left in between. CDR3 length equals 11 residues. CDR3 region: CSATDADTQYF. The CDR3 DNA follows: TGCAGTGCTACGGATGCAGATACGCAGTATTTT.

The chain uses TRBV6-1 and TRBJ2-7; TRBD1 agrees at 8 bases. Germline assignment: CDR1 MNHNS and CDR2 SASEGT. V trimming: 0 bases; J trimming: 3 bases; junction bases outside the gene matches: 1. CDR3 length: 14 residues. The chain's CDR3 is CASSEAGTGYEQYF. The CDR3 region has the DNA TGTGCCAGCAGTGAAGCAGGGACAGGCTACGAGCAGTACTTC.

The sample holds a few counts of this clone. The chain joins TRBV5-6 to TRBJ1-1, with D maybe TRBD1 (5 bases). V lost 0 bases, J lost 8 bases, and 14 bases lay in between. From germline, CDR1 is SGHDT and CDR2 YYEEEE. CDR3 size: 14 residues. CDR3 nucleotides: TGTGCCAGCAGCTTGGAGGTAAGGGGCGGCGAAGCTTTCTTT. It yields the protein CASSLEVRGGEAFF.

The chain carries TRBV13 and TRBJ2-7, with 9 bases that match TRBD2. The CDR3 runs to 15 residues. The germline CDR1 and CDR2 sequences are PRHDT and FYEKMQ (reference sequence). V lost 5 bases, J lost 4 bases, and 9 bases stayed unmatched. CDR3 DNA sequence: TGTGCCAGCAGCGGAGGCCGTAGCGGGAGTTACGAGCAGTACTTC. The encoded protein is CASSGGRSGSYEQYF.

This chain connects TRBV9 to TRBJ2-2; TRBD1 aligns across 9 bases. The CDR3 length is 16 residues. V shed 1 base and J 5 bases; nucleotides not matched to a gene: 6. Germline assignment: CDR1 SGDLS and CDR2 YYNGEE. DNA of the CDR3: TGTGCCAGCAGCGTAAGACAGGGGGTCGGAACCGGGGAGCTGTTTTTT. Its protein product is CASSVRQGVGTGELFF.

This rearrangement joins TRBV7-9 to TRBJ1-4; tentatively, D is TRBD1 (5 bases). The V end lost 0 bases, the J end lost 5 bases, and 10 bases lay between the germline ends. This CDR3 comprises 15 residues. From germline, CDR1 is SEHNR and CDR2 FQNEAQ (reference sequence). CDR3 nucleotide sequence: TGTGCCAGCAGCTTAGCCGGGACGGAAAATGAAAAACTGTTTTTT. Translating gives CASSLAGTENEKLFF.

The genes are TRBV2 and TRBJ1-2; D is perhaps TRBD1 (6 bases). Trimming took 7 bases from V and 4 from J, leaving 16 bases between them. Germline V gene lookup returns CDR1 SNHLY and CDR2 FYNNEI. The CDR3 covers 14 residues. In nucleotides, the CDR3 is TGTGCCAGCACCAAAGGGGTGGGGGCCTATGGCTACACCTTC. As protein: CASTKGVGAYGYTF.

DNA for the CDR3: TGTGCCAGCAGCTTAGAACCGGGGGGGGAAACTGAAGCTTTCTTT. The encoded protein is CASSLEPGGETEAFF. The J gene is TRBJ1-1, the V gene TRBV7-8; maybe TRBD1 (5 bases). Germline V gene sequence: CDR1 SGHVS, CDR2 FQNEAQ. The V end was cut by 1 base, the J end by 5 bases, with 14 bases between. The CDR3 covers 15 residues.

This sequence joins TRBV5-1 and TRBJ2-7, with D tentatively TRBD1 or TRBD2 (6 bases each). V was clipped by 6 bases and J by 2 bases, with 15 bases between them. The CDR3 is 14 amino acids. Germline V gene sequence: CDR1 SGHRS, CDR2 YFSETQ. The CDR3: CASNGGLGPYEQYF. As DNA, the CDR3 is TGCGCCAGCAATGGGGGGCTGGGCCCCTACGAGCAGTACTTC.